Shown below are 31 T cell receptor beta chains from a single sample sequenced in a study of blood T cell repertoires in COVID-19. The method was immunoSEQ multiplex PCR; TCRdb's version includes in-frame clones alone and lacks a portion of them. The sample has just over 150,000 clones, about 85% seen once; the top ten hold more than 2%. Sequencing was carried out using peripheral blood. These TCRs come from a woman in her seventies with acute or convalescent COVID-19.

This chain links TRBV10-3 with TRBJ1-2, with 11 nucleotides matching TRBD1. This CDR3 comprises 14 residues. The V segment lost 6 bases and the J segment 8 bases; nucleotides outside the gene matches: 8. The germline V gene has CDR1 ENHRY and CDR2 SYGVKD. DNA for the CDR3: TGTGCCATCAGCCCCGGACAGGGGGCGAGAGGCTACACCTTC. It encodes CAISPGQGARGYTF.

This clone was observed a few times. In nucleotides, the CDR3 is TGTGCCAGCAGGTTAGCCGGGACATCCCCCTCCTACGAGCAGTACTTC. It specifies CASRLAGTSPSYEQYF. The chain employs TRBV2 and TRBJ2-7; a weak D match, TRBD1 (6 bases). The CDR3 is made up of 16 amino acids. The V end lost 6 bases, the J end lost 0 bases, and 18 bases lay between the germline ends. Germline CDR1 reads SNHLY; CDR2 reads FYNNEI.

The CDR3 here is CASSPQGLNEKLFF. CDR3 sequence (DNA): TGTGCCAGCTCACCCCAGGGCCTTAATGAAAAACTGTTTTTT. This chain links TRBV18 with TRBJ1-4, with D tentatively TRBD1 (5 bases). V lost 3 bases to trimming and J lost 4 bases, with 9 bases between them. This CDR3 contains 14 residues. The germline V gene encodes CDR1 KGHSH and CDR2 LQKENI.

This clone has a handful of counts. The V call is TRBV7-6, the J call TRBJ1-3, with TRBD1 matching 9 bases. V lost 2 bases to trimming and J lost 4 bases; unmatched junction nucleotides: 3. The CDR3 runs 15 residues. The germline CDR1 and CDR2 sequences are SGHVS and FNYEAQ. The CDR3 protein is CASSLWDRVGNTIYF. As DNA, the CDR3 is TGTGCCAGCAGCTTATGGGACAGGGTAGGAAACACCATATATTTT.

This chain uses TRBV20-1 with TRBJ2-3, with TRBD2 matching 8 bases. Germline V gene lookup returns CDR1 DFQATT and CDR2 SNEGSKA (reference sequence). The J segment lost 5 bases and the V segment lost 7 bases, leaving 2 bases of the junction unmatched. This CDR3 is 11 amino acids long. The CDR3 reads CSGRGGDTQYF. In nucleotides, the CDR3 is TGCAGTGGACGGGGGGGAGATACGCAGTATTTT.

This clone appeared a single time. This rearrangement joins TRBV7-2 to TRBJ2-4, with 8 bases lining up with TRBD1. Germline V gene lookup returns CDR1 SGHTA and CDR2 FQGNSA. The CDR3 spans 15 residues. V was pared by 5 bases and J by 6 bases, with 9 bases of the junction left unmatched. CDR3 sequence (DNA): TGTGCCAGCAGCCCCCGGGTTGGACAGGGAAACATTCAGTACTTC. It codes for CASSPRVGQGNIQYF.

The genes are TRBV19 and TRBJ1-5; no clear D gene. Germline values: CDR1 LNHDA, CDR2 SQIVND (reference sequence). The CDR3 loop spans 12 amino acids. V lost 5 bases to trimming and J lost 7 bases, with 9 bases between them. The CDR3 DNA sequence: TGTGCCAGTAGTTTTGTCCAGCAGCCCCAGCATTTT. This gives the protein CASSFVQQPQHF.

The rearrangement uses TRBV12-3 or TRBV12-4 and TRBJ1-2; D gene ambiguous. Trimming left V 5 bases short and J 0 bases short, with 7 bases between. The CDR3 is 13 amino acids. CDR3 protein: CASSLAPNYGYTF. In DNA, the CDR3 is TGTGCCAGCAGTCTGGCCCCTAACTATGGCTACACCTTC.

This chain uses TRBV3-1 (or the pseudogene TRBV3-2) with TRBJ2-3; 8 nucleotides agree with TRBD1. V shed 5 bases and J 2 bases; nucleotides not matched to a gene: 6. There are 15 residues in the CDR3. Germline assignment: CDR1 LGHDT and CDR2 YNNKEL (reference sequence). The CDR3 DNA reads as TGTGCCAGCAGCGACACAGGGGGGTCCACAGATACGCAGTATTTT. Its protein is CASSDTGGSTDTQYF.

V usage is TRBV9 and J usage is TRBJ2-1, with 7 bases identical to TRBD2. This CDR3 comprises 16 residues. Trimming removed 4 bases from V and 0 bases from J; junction bases left unmatched: 7. Germline CDR1 SGDLS, CDR2 YYNGEE. The CDR3 nucleotides are TGTGCCAGCAGCCAATCGTGGGGGGGCTCCTACAATGAGCAGTTCTTC. It codes for CASSQSWGGSYNEQFF.

The chain combines TRBV28 with TRBJ1-3; the D is unclear. V was cut by 4 bases and J by 0 bases, with 7 bases left in between. Germline loops: CDR1 MDHEN, CDR2 SYDVKM. The CDR3 has 14 residues. The CDR3 region is CASSSRRSGNTIYF. As DNA, the CDR3 is TGTGCCAGCAGTTCGCGGCGCTCTGGAAACACCATATATTTT.

The chain links TRBV7-9 to TRBJ2-1; maybe TRBD1 (6 bases). The germline gives CDR1 SEHNR, CDR2 FQNEAQ (reference sequence). Between the trimmed V and J ends, which lost 2 bases and 2 bases, there was a span of 16 bases. There are 17 residues in the CDR3. CDR3 protein: CASSLFPRGPTYNEQFF. The CDR3 DNA reads as TGTGCCAGCAGCTTATTTCCCAGGGGCCCTACCTACAATGAGCAGTTCTTC.

This clone was seen only a few times. The CDR3 sequence: CASSQDQRGNQPQHF. The DNA for the CDR3 is TGCGCCAGCAGCCAAGATCAGAGGGGCAATCAGCCCCAGCATTTT. The V gene is TRBV4-1, the J gene TRBJ1-5; D is uncertain. Germline CDR1 and CDR2: MGHRA and YSYEKL. The CDR3 loop spans 15 amino acids. V lost 0 bases and J 2 bases, leaving 8 bases between the germline ends.

The chain employs TRBV28 and TRBJ1-4, with TRBD1 matching over 8 bases. The CDR3 has 15 residues. CDR1 MDHEN and CDR2 SYDVKM come from the germline V gene. V lost 4 bases and J lost 7; bases outside the gene matches: 8. The CDR3 DNA reads TGTGCCAGCAGTTACCGGACAGGGTTAGGTGAAAAACTGTTTTTT. Protein: CASSYRTGLGEKLFF.

The rearrangement links TRBV5-1 to TRBJ2-5; possible D gene TRBD1, 6 bases. CDR1 and CDR2 from the germline V gene are SGHRS and YFSETQ. Trimming removed 0 bases at V and 1 base at J, with 13 bases between. The CDR3 length is 16 residues. CDR3 coding DNA: TGCGCCAGCAGCTTGGGCCTCATCAGGGGCCAAGAGACCCAGTACTTC. Translation: CASSLGLIRGQETQYF. The full variable domain, rest sourced from reference TRBV5-1 and TRBJ2-5, is KAGVTQTPRYLIKTRGQQVTLSCSPISGHRSVSWYQQTPGQGLQFLFEYFSETQRNKGNFPGRFSGRQFSNSRSEMNVSTLELGDSALYLCASSLGLIRGQETQYFGPGTRLLVL.

CDR3 amino acids: CASRRQENSGNTIYF. The CDR3 nucleotides are TGTGCCAGTAGGCGACAGGAGAACTCTGGAAACACCATATATTTT. The chain recombines TRBV19 with TRBJ1-3, with D possibly TRBD1 on 6 matching bases. Germline V gene lookup returns CDR1 LNHDA and CDR2 SQIVND (reference sequence). The length of the CDR3 is 15 residues. V lost 6 bases and J lost 0, with 12 bases in between.

For this clone: This same CDR3 is encoded by further DNA sequences in the sample. V gene TRBV18 combines with J gene TRBJ1-2; 11 nucleotides line up with TRBD1. V trimming: 3 bases; J trimming: 8 bases; junction bases outside the gene matches: 2. Looked up from germline, CDR1 is KGHSH and CDR2 is LQKENI. This CDR3 has 13 residues. The CDR3 region is CASSPDRGLGYTF. The CDR3, as DNA: TGTGCCAGCTCACCGGACAGGGGGCTAGGCTACACCTTC.

This sequence joins TRBV11-3 and TRBJ1-5; D possibly corresponds to TRBD1 (5 bases). With 4 bases removed from V and 0 bases from J, the gap between germline ends came to 16 bases. The CDR3 spans 17 residues. Looked up from germline, CDR1 is SGHNT and CDR2 is YENEEA. CDR3 sequence reads: CASSYRQGTYSNQPQHF. As DNA, the CDR3 is TGTGCCAGCAGCTACAGGCAGGGCACTTATAGCAATCAGCCCCAGCATTTT.

The V call is TRBV3-1 (or the pseudogene TRBV3-2), the J call TRBJ1-3; TRBD1 is a possible D gene (6 bases). This CDR3 has 16 amino acids. Germline V gives CDR1 LGHDT, CDR2 YNNKEL (reference sequence). Trimming stripped 0 bases from V and 3 bases from J, with 12 bases between. The CDR3 DNA reads as TGTGCCAGCAGCCAAGATCTAAGCAGGGGTGGAAACACCATATATTTT. Amino acid sequence: CASSQDLSRGGNTIYF.

The V gene is TRBV19, the J gene TRBJ2-5; D is perhaps TRBD2 (6 bases). Germline V gives CDR1 LNHDA, CDR2 SQIVND (reference sequence). This CDR3 has 13 amino acids. The V and J ends lost 11 bases and 2 bases respectively, with 15 bases between them. The CDR3 here is CAGSGSQQETQYF. The CDR3 DNA reads as TGTGCCGGATCCGGGAGCCAACAAGAGACCCAGTACTTC.

J is TRBJ2-6 and V is TRBV4-3, with 7 bases matching TRBD1. J gave up 0 bases and V 1 base, and 3 bases lay outside the gene matches. The germline gives CDR1 LGHNA, CDR2 YSLEER. The CDR3 consists of 17 residues. CDR3 coding DNA: TGCGCCAGCAGCCAAGGGGACAGCATCTCTGGGGCCAACGTCCTGACTTTC. Its translation is CASSQGDSISGANVLTF.

The CDR3 sequence is CASSSGTTYREQFF. The DNA of the CDR3 is TGTGCCAGCAGCTCCGGGACTACCTACAGAGAGCAGTTCTTC. This chain connects TRBV11-2 to TRBJ2-1; 7 bases are shared with TRBD2. This CDR3 is 14 amino acids long. Trimming at V came to 4 bases and at J to 10 bases, leaving 10 bases not matched to a gene. From germline, CDR1 is SGHAT and CDR2 FQNNGV.

Points on this clone: This same CDR3 is encoded by further DNA sequences in the sample. The chain is built from TRBV3-1 (or the pseudogene TRBV3-2) and TRBJ1-5; TRBD1 is a possible D gene (5 bases). Germline V gene data show CDR1 as LGHDT and CDR2 as YNNKEL (reference sequence). The length of the CDR3 is 13 residues. The V end was cut by 0 bases, the J end by 7 bases, with 7 bases between. CDR3: CASSQEGGQPQHF. The CDR3, as DNA: TGTGCCAGCAGCCAAGAGGGGGGGCAGCCCCAGCATTTT.

J is TRBJ1-4 and V is TRBV28; unclear D gene. The CDR3 has 13 residues. V lost 5 bases and J 8 bases, leaving 12 bases between the germline ends. CDR1 is MDHEN, CDR2 SYDVKM, per germline. CDR3 sequence (DNA): TGTGCCAGCAGTCTGGAGGCTTCGGAAAAACTGTTTTTT. It yields the protein CASSLEASEKLFF.

This chain uses TRBV19 with TRBJ1-5; D is unresolved. The CDR3 loop spans 15 amino acids. V gave up 4 bases and J gave up 3 bases, with 13 bases separating them. Germline CDR1 LNHDA, CDR2 SQIVND (reference sequence). The CDR3 DNA is TGTGCCAGTAGTAGGGCATTGGGAGTCAATCAGCCCCAGCATTTT. This codes for CASSRALGVNQPQHF.

Written as DNA, the CDR3 is TGTGCCAGCTCGTCGTCAGTGCCCTACAATGAGCAGTTCTTC. Residues: CASSSSVPYNEQFF. V usage is TRBV7-9 and J usage is TRBJ2-1; D gene ambiguous. Trimming cost V 8 bases and J 2 bases, with 13 bases left between them. This CDR3 spans 14 amino acids. In germline, CDR1 is SEHNR, CDR2 FQNEAQ (reference sequence).

This clone was recorded only once. V gene TRBV4-1 combines with J gene TRBJ2-3; 9 bases are a match to TRBD1. V lost 4 bases and J lost 5; bases outside the gene matches: 4. This CDR3 has 14 residues. The germline V gene has CDR1 MGHRA and CDR2 YSYEKL. CDR3 sequence (DNA): TGCGCCAGCAGCCCCGGACAGGGGAGAGATACGCAGTATTTT. It codes for CASSPGQGRDTQYF.

The chain recombines TRBV29-1 with TRBJ2-7; maybe TRBD1 (6 bases). V lost 7 bases, J lost 0 bases, and 10 bases lay in between. The germline gives CDR1 SQVTM, CDR2 ANQGSEA. The CDR3 length is 12 residues. The CDR3, as DNA: TGCAGCGCCCGGGACACCTCCTACGAGCAGTACTTC. It encodes CSARDTSYEQYF.

The chain employs TRBV28 and TRBJ1-4; D ambiguous. The germline CDR1 and CDR2 sequences are MDHEN and SYDVKM. This CDR3 region has 12 residues. Between the trimmed V and J ends, which lost 6 bases and 3 bases, there was a span of 5 bases. The DNA of the CDR3 is TGTGCCAGCAGGAGTTCTAATGAAAAACTGTTTTTT. It encodes CASRSSNEKLFF.

This clone was recorded once. The chain has TRBV6-6 and TRBJ2-3; D is perhaps TRBD2 (5 bases). The CDR3 contains 16 residues. V was cut by 2 bases and J by 5 bases, with 17 bases left in between. Germline V lookup: CDR1 MNHNY, CDR2 SVGAGI (reference sequence). The CDR3: CASSYRKGRRGDTQYF. The CDR3, as DNA: TGTGCCAGCAGTTACCGGAAGGGCAGACGGGGAGATACGCAGTATTTT.

The V and J genes are TRBV5-8 and TRBJ2-2, with 8 nucleotides matching TRBD1. J gave up 4 bases and V 7 bases, and 12 bases lay outside the gene matches. The CDR3 has 16 residues. The germline CDR1 and CDR2 sequences are SGHTS and YDEGEE. In nucleotides, the CDR3 is TGTGCCAGCGGAGCTAGTAGGACAGGGTCCACCGGGGAGCTGTTTTTT. It is translated as CASGASRTGSTGELFF.